These T cell receptor beta chains were read from a single sample in a study of blood T cell repertoires in COVID-19. Method: immunoSEQ multiplex PCR; TCRdb's copy keeps in-frame clones and lacks some. The data hold approximately 200,000 clones, with about three quarters observed a single time. The specimen was peripheral blood. All receptors come from a woman older than 75 with COVID-19, enrolled during active disease. CDR3s include the opening cysteine and the closing phenylalanine or tryptophan. Fields, in order: CDR3 DNA, CDR3 protein, D gene, clone size, V gene, J gene. The D gene is left open where the match is weak. Clone size is not always given. Where it is, it says once, few, many or a class for expanded clones.

DNA: TGTGCCAGCAGCCCCGGGATATTGATGGCACCCCTCCACTTT
CDR3: CASSPGILMAPLHF
D: -
size: -
V: TRBV27
J: TRBJ1-6

DNA: TGTGCCAGCAGCAAAGTGCGGGAGGGCCAGTCCGTCTACGAGCAGTACTTC
CDR3: CASSKVREGQSVYEQYF
D: -
size: -
V: TRBV21-1
J: TRBJ2-7

DNA: TGTGCCAGCAGCTCGGGACAGGGTTTCGGGGAGCTGTTTTTT
CDR3: CASSSGQGFGELFF
D: TRBD1
size: -
V: TRBV7-9
J: TRBJ2-2

DNA: TGTGCCAGCAGCCAACCGGGACTCCCCTCTGGGGCCAACGTCCTGACTTTC
CDR3: CASSQPGLPSGANVLTF
D: -
size: -
V: TRBV4-2
J: TRBJ2-6

DNA: TGTGCCAGCAGTTACCCAGGGCTTCTGGACACTGAAGCTTTCTTT
CDR3: CASSYPGLLDTEAFF
D: -
size: few
V: TRBV6-7
J: TRBJ1-1

DNA: TGTGCCAGCAGTTTCGGGATGGATTCACCCCTCCACTTT
CDR3: CASSFGMDSPLHF
D: -
size: -
V: TRBV12-3/TRBV12-4
J: TRBJ1-6

DNA: TGCGCCAGCAGCGTCGGACAGGGGGCAGAGTATGGCTACACCTTC
CDR3: CASSVGQGAEYGYTF
D: TRBD1
size: few
V: TRBV5-1
J: TRBJ1-2

DNA: TGTGCCAGCAGCCACCGCGACATTAGCACAGATACGCAGTATTTT
CDR3: CASSHRDISTDTQYF
D: -
size: -
V: TRBV3-1/TRBV3-2
J: TRBJ2-3

DNA: TGCAGCGTTGAAGGGATGAGGATGACTCCGATCGTGATCTCTGGAAACACCATATATTTT
CDR3: CSVEGMRMTPIVISGNTIYF
D: -
size: -
V: TRBV29-1
J: TRBJ1-3

DNA: TGTGCCAGCAGCTTAGGAGGCTCCTACGAGCAGTACTTC
CDR3: CASSLGGSYEQYF
D: -
size: -
V: TRBV11-2
J: TRBJ2-7

DNA: TGTGCCAGCACACTACACAGGACAGCAGCTGAAGCTTTCTTT
CDR3: CASTLHRTAAEAFF
D: -
size: -
V: TRBV6-5
J: TRBJ1-1

DNA: TGTGCCAGCAGAACCGGCGGGGCCACTGGGCAGTACTTC
CDR3: CASRTGGATGQYF
D: -
size: -
V: TRBV27
J: TRBJ2-7

DNA: TGTGCCAGCAGTTTGTCGAGCGGGGATACCGGGGAGCTGTTTTTT
CDR3: CASSLSSGDTGELFF
D: TRBD2
size: -
V: TRBV28
J: TRBJ2-2

DNA: TGTGCCAGCAGCCCCGAGGGGGCTAATGAGCAGTTCTTC
CDR3: CASSPEGANEQFF
D: TRBD1
size: -
V: TRBV7-6
J: TRBJ2-1

DNA: TGTGCCAGCAAGGGGGGGCCGGGGGAGACCCAGTACTTC
CDR3: CASKGGPGETQYF
D: -
size: once
V: TRBV25-1
J: TRBJ2-5

DNA: TGTGCCAGCAGCGGGGGACTAGCTGCCTCCTACGAGCAGTACTTC
CDR3: CASSGGLAASYEQYF
D: TRBD2
size: -
V: TRBV7-8
J: TRBJ2-7

DNA: TGTGCTAGTGGTTTGGCAGGGAACTATGGCTACACCTTC
CDR3: CASGLAGNYGYTF
D: -
size: few
V: TRBV12-5
J: TRBJ1-2

DNA: TGCGCCAGCAGCCAGGACTCGGTACCCTACAATGAGCAGTTCTTC
CDR3: CASSQDSVPYNEQFF
D: -
size: -
V: TRBV4-3
J: TRBJ2-1

DNA: TGTGCCAGCAGCCAAAGACAGGGGGTAGGCTATGGCTACACCTTC
CDR3: CASSQRQGVGYGYTF
D: TRBD1
size: -
V: TRBV7-2
J: TRBJ1-2

DNA: TGTGCCAGCTCCGAGGACAGGGAAGGTCGGCAGTACTTC
CDR3: CASSEDREGRQYF
D: TRBD1
size: -
V: TRBV2
J: TRBJ2-7

DNA: TGTGCCAGTAGTAAAACAGGGGTCGGTCAGCCCCAGCATTTT
CDR3: CASSKTGVGQPQHF
D: TRBD1
size: -
V: TRBV19
J: TRBJ1-5

DNA: TGTGCCAGCAGTCCACCGGGACAGCGCTCTGAAGCTTTCTTT
CDR3: CASSPPGQRSEAFF
D: TRBD1
size: -
V: TRBV28
J: TRBJ1-1

DNA: TGTGCCAGCAGCAGAAACAGGGGTAGCGGGGAAGAGACCCAGTACTTC
CDR3: CASSRNRGSGEETQYF
D: -
size: -
V: TRBV7-2
J: TRBJ2-5

DNA: TGTGCCAGCAGCTTGATGGCTTTACTGGCGGGGGGGAACTACGAGCAGTACTTC
CDR3: CASSLMALLAGGNYEQYF
D: TRBD2
size: -
V: TRBV7-8
J: TRBJ2-7

DNA: TGTGCCATCAGCCCGGGACAGGGAGAAGGTGAGCAGTTCTTC
CDR3: CAISPGQGEGEQFF
D: TRBD1
size: -
V: TRBV10-3
J: TRBJ2-1

DNA: TGTGCCAGCTCACCCTGGGGAGGGAACGAGCAGTACTTC
CDR3: CASSPWGGNEQYF
D: TRBD2
size: -
V: TRBV18
J: TRBJ2-7

DNA: TGTGCCAGCAGCCAAAGAAATCCCTGGGCGGGAGGTATCTACGAGCAGTACTTC
CDR3: CASSQRNPWAGGIYEQYF
D: TRBD2
size: -
V: TRBV3-1/TRBV3-2
J: TRBJ2-7

DNA: TGTGCCAGCAGTGTTACAGGGACAACTAATGAAAAACTGTTTTTT
CDR3: CASSVTGTTNEKLFF
D: -
size: -
V: TRBV2
J: TRBJ1-4

DNA: TGTGCCAGCAGACCGGACAGAGCTGCTCCCTATAATTCACCCCTCCACTTT
CDR3: CASRPDRAAPYNSPLHF
D: -
size: -
V: TRBV2
J: TRBJ1-6

DNA: TGTGCCAGCAGCTTACTTGGGCAGGGCGAAGGCTACACCTTC
CDR3: CASSLLGQGEGYTF
D: -
size: -
V: TRBV7-3
J: TRBJ1-2

DNA: TGTGCCAGCAGAAAGGCAGGGGGCAGCTATGGCTACACCTTC
CDR3: CASRKAGGSYGYTF
D: TRBD1
size: -
V: TRBV28
J: TRBJ1-2

DNA: TGTGCCAGCAGCTTAGAACCTGGGGGCCGGATTGAGCAGTTCTTC
CDR3: CASSLEPGGRIEQFF
D: -
size: -
V: TRBV7-2
J: TRBJ2-1

DNA: TGTGCCAGCACACAGGGAGATGGCTACACCTTC
CDR3: CASTQGDGYTF
D: -
size: -
V: TRBV6-6
J: TRBJ1-2

DNA: TGTGCCAGTAGTATTCCGGGACTAGTCGGCAATGAGCAGTTCTTC
CDR3: CASSIPGLVGNEQFF
D: TRBD2
size: -
V: TRBV19
J: TRBJ2-1

DNA: TGTGCCAGCAGCCTGAGGACAGGGCGCGAAGGGACCCAGTACTTC
CDR3: CASSLRTGREGTQYF
D: TRBD1
size: once
V: TRBV11-2
J: TRBJ2-5

DNA: TGTGCCATCAGTGAAGGGGACTACGCCTACAATGAGCAGTTCTTC
CDR3: CAISEGDYAYNEQFF
D: TRBD2
size: -
V: TRBV10-3
J: TRBJ2-1

DNA: TGTGCCAGTAGTAACACCGGGACTAGCGTCTACAATGAGCAGTTCTTC
CDR3: CASSNTGTSVYNEQFF
D: TRBD2
size: -
V: TRBV19
J: TRBJ2-1

DNA: TGTGCCAGAAGCTTATATTACAGGGGATGTAGGGGATACGAGCAGTACTTC
CDR3: CARSLYYRGCRGYEQYF
D: TRBD1
size: -
V: TRBV5-3
J: TRBJ2-7

DNA: TGTGCCAGCAGCTTAGCATTCCAGACAGGCTCCTACGAGCAGTACTTC
CDR3: CASSLAFQTGSYEQYF
D: -
size: -
V: TRBV7-8
J: TRBJ2-7

DNA: TGTGCCAGCAGCCCCCCGGGACTAGGATTGAACACCGGGGAGCTGTTTTTT
CDR3: CASSPPGLGLNTGELFF
D: TRBD2
size: -
V: TRBV7-2
J: TRBJ2-2

DNA: TGTGCCAGCAGCTCCGGGACTAGCGAAGAGACCCAGTACTTC
CDR3: CASSSGTSEETQYF
D: TRBD2
size: -
V: TRBV6-2/TRBV6-3
J: TRBJ2-5

DNA: TGTGCCAGCAGCTTAGTTTCAGGGCTGATGGTTGAGCAGTTCTTC
CDR3: CASSLVSGLMVEQFF
D: -
size: -
V: TRBV11-3
J: TRBJ2-1

DNA: TGTGCCAGCAGTTCCGAACCGGGACAAACTCTAAGCGGGGCGGGAGATACGCAGTATTTT
CDR3: CASSSEPGQTLSGAGDTQYF
D: -
size: once
V: TRBV28
J: TRBJ2-3

DNA: TGTGCCATCAGGACTAGTAGCACAGATACGCAGTATTTT
CDR3: CAIRTSSTDTQYF
D: -
size: -
V: TRBV10-3
J: TRBJ2-3

DNA: TGTGCCAGCAGTTACGGCAGGGGGCAGCTTGGCTACACCTTC
CDR3: CASSYGRGQLGYTF
D: TRBD1
size: -
V: TRBV28
J: TRBJ1-2

DNA: TGTGCCAGCAGCCGCGGCGGGACCCAGTACTTC
CDR3: CASSRGGTQYF
D: -
size: -
V: TRBV7-2
J: TRBJ2-5

DNA: TGCGCCAGCAGCTTGGCGGGGGTTGGCTATGGCTACACCTTC
CDR3: CASSLAGVGYGYTF
D: -
size: -
V: TRBV5-1
J: TRBJ1-2

DNA: TGCAGTGCTAGTGCTGGGCGGGGGACTGAAGCTTTCTTT
CDR3: CSASAGRGTEAFF
D: -
size: few
V: TRBV20-1
J: TRBJ1-1

DNA: TGCAGCGTTGCACCGGGACAGGGGGCAGGAGCCAACGTCCTGACTTTC
CDR3: CSVAPGQGAGANVLTF
D: TRBD1
size: -
V: TRBV29-1
J: TRBJ2-6

DNA: TGTGCCAGTAGGTGGGGGGACTCCTATAATTCACCCCTCCACTTT
CDR3: CASRWGDSYNSPLHF
D: -
size: -
V: TRBV19
J: TRBJ1-6

DNA: TGTGCCAGTGGCTTGGGGACAAGCTATGGCTACACCTTC
CDR3: CASGLGTSYGYTF
D: -
size: -
V: TRBV19
J: TRBJ1-2

DNA: TGTGCCAGTAGTAAGCGGGAGGCGGTCGGGTACGAGCAGTACTTC
CDR3: CASSKREAVGYEQYF
D: TRBD2
size: few
V: TRBV19
J: TRBJ2-7

DNA: TGTGCCAGCAGCCGGGACAGGGGGGTCCAAGAGACCCAGTACTTC
CDR3: CASSRDRGVQETQYF
D: TRBD1
size: once
V: TRBV7-2
J: TRBJ2-5

DNA: TGTGCCAGCAGCCCCCAGGGGGCTAACACCGGGGAGCTGTTTTTT
CDR3: CASSPQGANTGELFF
D: TRBD1
size: -
V: TRBV7-2
J: TRBJ2-2